This T cell receptor (beta chain) emerged from a study of T cell responses to AZD1222 COVID-19 vaccine. Study outcomes and limitations: Females outnumbered males among donors, who were mostly white British; clonal diversity was possibly underestimated.

As regards this clone: No antigen is known for it.

This table comes from immunoSEQ multiplex PCR, and its TCRdb copy is limited to in-frame clones, with some not included. Of about 150,000 clones in the sample, about nine tenths were seen once. Trimming took off 0 bases at V and 5 bases at J, with 7 bases between the two ends. Germline V gene sequence: CDR1 MNHEY, CDR2 SVGEGT. CDR3 length: 13 residues. The sample consisted of peripheral blood, taken on day 0 of AZD1222 vaccination. The sequence came from an adult in good health. The chain couples TRBV6-2 or TRBV6-3 to TRBJ1-1, with D possibly matching TRBD1 (5 bases). CDR3: CASSYSKGTEAFF. DNA of the CDR3: TGTGCCAGCAGTTACTCGAAGGGGACTGAAGCTTTCTTT.